The sequence of this T cell receptor beta chain was determined in a study of cytomegalovirus exposure and HLA in healthy donors (dated by TCRdb to about 2017). About the full investigation: An earlier analysis of approximately 640 of the donors reported about 250 Gb of sequence data and roughly 100 million unique TCR beta sequences from 150 million to 200 million T cells. To decide whether each TCR beta V gene segment behaved as functional or pseudogenic, an earlier analysis of some 600 of the donors relied on high-throughput TCR beta sequencing. High-throughput TCR immunosequencing, statistical association of individual TCRs with disease status, and machine learning were combined to predict cytomegalovirus infection status. Among a few hundred genotyped donors of the cohort, an average of about 240,000 unique TCR beta nucleotide sequences were sequenced per donor, 15% to 20% of them non-productive. Alongside the repertoire data, information on donor age, sex, ethnicity and CMV serostatus was compiled. About 320 gigabases of sequencing data and approximately 93 million unique TCR sequences were included in an early release covering 550 to 650 HLA-typed donors. Using immunosequencing, the study profiled T cell repertoires from 666 subjects and related those repertoires to cytomegalovirus serostatus. Genome-wide SNP genotypes for about 60% of the 666 donors were used in a later genetic analysis, which treated that subset as a discovery cohort. Among the roughly 410 genotyped donors, around 81% belonged to the genetic ancestry cluster associated with self-reported Caucasian donors. The number of donors typed differed by locus, with roughly 620-630 for A, B, C, DRB1 and DQB1, around 500 for DQA1, approximately 570 for DPA1, and some 450 for DPB1. The study aimed to test whether cataloging public T cell receptors could reveal signatures of past pathogen exposure. Five DR-DQ haplotypes were treated as single units for association and clustering because of strong linkage in the cohort. To study patterns of TCR occurrence, a later analysis re-analyzed previously published TCR beta repertoires from 666 donors and added high-resolution HLA genotyping. HLA typing included class I and class II loci at four-digit resolution. In the later analysis, no new phenotypic data were used to find candidate immune exposures; instead, reliance was placed on TCR beta sequences and their occurrence across donors. Besides the first cohort of around 700 subjects, a separate validation cohort made up of 120 different subjects was used. All discovery cohort repertoires had been generated on a single sequencing platform. Findings and caveats that apply to the study as a whole: A further reported finding was that TCR beta sequences accurately predicted the HLA-A and HLA-B alleles for most subjects in the first cohort. In a later analysis, HLA-associated TCR beta chains showed more clonal expansion and lower generation probabilities than non-associated chains that were equally common. The authors suggested that the approach could potentially be generalized to other disease states and immunological phenotypes. Because HLA typing was missing for some donors at each locus, association tests included only the typed subset. In a later analysis, the rate of TCR association differed among HLA loci, with DRB1 alleles having the most associated TCRs and HLA-C alleles having the fewest. According to a later analysis, most CMV-associated TCR beta chains appeared to be HLA-restricted, and the HLA associations seemed to be driven largely by CMV exposure. V-gene and J-gene trimming of TCR beta chains was associated with a missense DCLRE1C variant in a later genetic analysis, and the association was replicated in an independent cohort. This cohort had only TCR beta chains sequenced, and the lack of alpha or paired-chain data limited which features could be detected. In a later analysis, several top co-occurrence clusters were reported to appear linked to parvovirus B19, influenza, CMV and Epstein-Barr virus. Most TCR sequences were observed very rarely across donors, whereas some public TCRs were present in many individuals. A later genetic analysis reported fewer N-insertions in productive TCRs among donors in an Asian-associated ancestry cluster than the roughly 700-donor mean. Linkage disequilibrium might explain the correlated functional status among segregating V segments, but an unknown experimental factor could not be ruled out. In an earlier analysis of some 500 of the donors, most TCR beta V segments were observed in productive rearrangements about 87% or about 30% of the time, broadly matching IMGT annotations. The study gave a list of about 160 TCR beta chains associated with cytomegalovirus. Because counts were too low, seventeen rarely observed V segments, including chromosome 9 orphons, were left out of the earlier analysis of roughly 600 of the donors. The only immune exposure information available for the cohort was CMV serostatus. A cluster of highly shared sequence variants was judged likely to represent a technical artifact of the sequencing pipeline. Roughly uniform sequencing depth across donors was assumed in presence/absence analyses, although this assumption may not hold. When HLA alleles, especially DR and DQ, strongly co-occurred, attributing TCR associations to individual alleles was difficult. The 87-base-pair reads could not distinguish some IMGT-functional V segments, including TRBV6-2 and TRBV6-3, so those segments were excluded. In vitro tests confirmed that a few of the cytomegalovirus-associated TCR beta chains recognize cytomegalovirus antigens. Cytomegalovirus status was reported to be diagnosed by the classifier with high specificity and sensitivity in both the original and validation cohorts. At a false discovery rate of 0.05, a later analysis linked some 17,000 TCR beta sequences to specific HLA alleles.

The cysteine opens and the phenylalanine closes a CDR3 of 16 amino acids. Only CDR3 DNA remains: 48 bases, in frame from the first base. Relative to germline, V is missing 6 bases and J is missing 6 bases, with 13 bases of the junction outside any gene match. Per the germline V gene, SGHTA is the CDR1 and FQGTGA is the CDR2. Library generation was performed with the immunoSEQ multiplex PCR assay. The multiplex PCR relied on a mix of 60 forward primers for TCR Vbeta segments and 13 reverse primers for TCR Jbeta segments. The CDR3 region of rearranged TCR beta genes was amplified from genomic DNA with a multiplex PCR assay. On the Illumina HiSeq System, the amplified TCR beta libraries were sequenced as 87-base-pair reads. The authors' pipeline ran thus. Across the roughly 700 repertoires, a later analysis counted 80 million or so unique TCR beta chains, around 11 million of which were shared by at least two donors. A nearest-neighbor algorithm error-corrected the raw reads and collapsed the reads into unique sequences, merging closely related sequences to remove PCR and sequencing errors. V, D and J gene segments were assigned by aligning CDR3 sequences to IMGT reference sequences. Each retained sequence needed at least a six-nucleotide match to both a V gene segment and a J gene segment. Rearrangements were called productive when the CDR3 lacked stop codons and stayed in frame with V and J; all others were non-productive. Following IMGT convention, CDR3 was defined as the stretch from the second conserved V-encoded cysteine to the conserved J-encoded phenylalanine. Sequences without an unambiguous match to a single V gene segment were excluded from the earlier analysis of 500 to 700 of the donors. In an earlier analysis of approximately 590 of the donors, a V segment was called functional when productive rearrangements were above 56.7%, and segregating when the standard deviation between donors exceeded 5%. To diagnose cytomegalovirus status from the catalog of TCR beta chain sequences, a statistical classification framework was built. V and J gene assignment, in a later analysis, came from comparing TCR nucleotide sequences with IMGT/GENE-DB human TR gene sequences. A later analysis assigned CDR3 sequences and most-parsimonious VDJ recombination scenarios with the TCRdist pipeline. In a later analysis, each TCR beta chain was defined by its CDR3 amino acid sequence together with its V-gene family, and reads lacking a unique V-gene family were excluded. In a later analysis, several hundred highly shared, low-generation-probability nucleotide sequences were removed to address suspected cross-contamination and a sequencing artifact. For each public chain, a later analysis derived a clonal expansion index from normalized ranks of inferred template counts within each repertoire. In a later analysis, generation probabilities were computed with a VDJ recombination model fitted to out-of-frame rearrangements, and the resulting probabilities were checked against IGoR. A later analysis scored TCR-TCR, TCR-HLA and TCR-CMV co-occurrence with hypergeometric tests, applying a repertoire-size bias correction to TCR pairs. To estimate false discovery rates, a later analysis permuted the HLA or CMV assignments 20 times. In a later analysis, co-occurring TCRs were grouped using DBSCAN, with TCRdist sequence similarity added in when clustering inside HLA-allele-positive subsets. For co-occurrence clustering, repertoires with fewer than 30,000 or more than 120,000 public chains were excluded, along with about five repertoires with anomalous nucleotide sharing. Sourced from immuneACCESS, this table was stored by TCRdb with only in-frame sequences that have V and J called. A share of the clones is absent; for the studies checked, an unresolved V gene accounts for under half, and the remainder has no known explanation. V and J calls and clone size are those listed in that table; D and trimming were worked out from the DNA. The sample includes around 65,000 clones, with around 75% observed a single time. Clones ranked in the top ten supply about 53% of the sample.

As for this clone: Its antigen remains undetermined. The record has no base qualities; no much larger clone is one base away.

The cohort comprised around 690 healthy bone marrow donors. At the time of sampling, every cohort member was nominally healthy, though immune exposures that went unrecorded were likely present. The donor tested CMV seropositive and was one of the 289 seropositive cohort members. A peripheral blood sample was provided by each donor, and peripheral blood mononuclear cells were used for TCR beta sequencing. The Qiagen DNeasy Blood Extraction Kit was used to extract genomic DNA from the blood cell samples. The sequence was obtained from a man aged 45-60 years in good health and CMV-seropositive. The chain employs TRBV7-3 and TRBJ2-1; TRBD1 matches 8 bases in the middle. Material for sequencing was PBMCs. The sequenced DNA: TGTGCCAGCAGTTCCCGAGCCAGGGGGCAGGCCAATGAGCAGTTCTTC. It is translated as CASSSRARGQANEQFF.